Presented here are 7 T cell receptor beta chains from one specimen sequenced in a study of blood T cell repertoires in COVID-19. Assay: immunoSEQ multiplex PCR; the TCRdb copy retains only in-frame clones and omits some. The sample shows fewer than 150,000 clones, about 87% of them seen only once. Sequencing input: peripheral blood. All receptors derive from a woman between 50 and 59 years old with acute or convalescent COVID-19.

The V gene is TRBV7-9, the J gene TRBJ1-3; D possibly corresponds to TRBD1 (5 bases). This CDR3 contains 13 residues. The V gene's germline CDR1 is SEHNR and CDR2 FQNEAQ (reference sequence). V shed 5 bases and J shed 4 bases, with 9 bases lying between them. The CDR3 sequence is CASSPPGGNTIYF. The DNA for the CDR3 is TGTGCCAGCAGCCCTCCAGGGGGAAACACCATATATTTT. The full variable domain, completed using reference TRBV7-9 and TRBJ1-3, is DTGVSQNPRHKITKRGQNVTFRCDPISEHNRLYWYRQTLGQGPEFLTYFQNEAQLEKSRLLSDRFSAERPKGSFSTLEIQRTEQGDSAMYLCASSPPGGNTIYFGEGSWLTVV.

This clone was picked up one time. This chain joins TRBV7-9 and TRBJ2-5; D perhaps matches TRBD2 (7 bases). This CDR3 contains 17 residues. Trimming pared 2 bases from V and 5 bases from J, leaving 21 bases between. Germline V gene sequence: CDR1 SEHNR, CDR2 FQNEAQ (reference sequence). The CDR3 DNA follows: TGTGCCAGCAGCTTATCCCTAGGGGGAGGGCCCGGGGAGACCCAGTACTTC. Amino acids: CASSLSLGGGPGETQYF.

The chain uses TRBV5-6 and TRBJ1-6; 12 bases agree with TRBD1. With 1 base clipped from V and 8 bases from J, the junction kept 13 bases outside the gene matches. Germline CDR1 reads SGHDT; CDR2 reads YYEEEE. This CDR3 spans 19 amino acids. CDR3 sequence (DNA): TGTGCCAGCAGCTTGCTCGGGACAGGGGGCGCCGAGGGGGATTCACCCCTCCACTTT. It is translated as CASSLLGTGGAEGDSPLHF.

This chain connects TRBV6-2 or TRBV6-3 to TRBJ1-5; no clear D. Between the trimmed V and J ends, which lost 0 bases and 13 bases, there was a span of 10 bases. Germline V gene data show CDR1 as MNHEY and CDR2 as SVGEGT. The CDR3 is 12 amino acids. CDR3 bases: TGTGCCAGCAGTTACTCTGGGCCTTCTCAGCATTTT. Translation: CASSYSGPSQHF.

The CDR3 spells CASTEQAVGSPLHF. CDR3 sequence (DNA): TGTGCCAGCACCGAGCAGGCAGTCGGCTCACCCCTCCACTTT. This chain joins TRBV6-5 and TRBJ1-6; D is uncertain. Trimming shortened V by 7 bases and J by 10 bases, and 17 bases separated the two germline ends. This CDR3 has 14 amino acids. Germline values: CDR1 MNHEY, CDR2 SVGAGI.

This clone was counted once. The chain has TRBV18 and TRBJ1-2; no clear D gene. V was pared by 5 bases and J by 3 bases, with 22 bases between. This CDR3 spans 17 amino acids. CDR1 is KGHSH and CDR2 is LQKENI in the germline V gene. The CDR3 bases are TGTGCCAGCTCAGGGTCCTACGGAGGGAAACCTTACTATGGCTACACCTTC. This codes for CASSGSYGGKPYYGYTF.

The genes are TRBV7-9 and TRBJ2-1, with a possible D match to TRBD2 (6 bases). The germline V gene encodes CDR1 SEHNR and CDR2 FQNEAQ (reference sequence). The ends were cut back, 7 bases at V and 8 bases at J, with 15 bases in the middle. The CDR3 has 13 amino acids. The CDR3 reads CASNPGDWDEQFF. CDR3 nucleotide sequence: TGTGCCAGCAACCCCGGGGACTGGGATGAGCAGTTCTTC. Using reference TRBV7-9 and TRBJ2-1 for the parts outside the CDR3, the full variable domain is DTGVSQNPRHKITKRGQNVTFRCDPISEHNRLYWYRQTLGQGPEFLTYFQNEAQLEKSRLLSDRFSAERPKGSFSTLEIQRTEQGDSAMYLCASNPGDWDEQFFGPGTRLTVL.